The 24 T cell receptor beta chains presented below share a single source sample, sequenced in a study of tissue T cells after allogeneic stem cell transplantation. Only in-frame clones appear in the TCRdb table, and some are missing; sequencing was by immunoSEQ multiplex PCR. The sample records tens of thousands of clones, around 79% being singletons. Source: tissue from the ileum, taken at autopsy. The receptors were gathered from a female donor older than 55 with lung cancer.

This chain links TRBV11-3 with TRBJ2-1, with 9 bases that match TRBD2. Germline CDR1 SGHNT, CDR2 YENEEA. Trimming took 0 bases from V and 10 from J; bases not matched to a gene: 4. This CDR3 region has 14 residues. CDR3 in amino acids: CASSLDGLANEQFF. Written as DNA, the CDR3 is TGTGCCAGCAGCTTAGATGGACTAGCGAACGAGCAGTTCTTC.

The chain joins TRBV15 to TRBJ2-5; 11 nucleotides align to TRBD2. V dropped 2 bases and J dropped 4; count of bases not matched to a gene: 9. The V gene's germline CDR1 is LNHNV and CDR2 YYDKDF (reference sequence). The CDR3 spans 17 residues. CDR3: CATSRFRTSGLGETQYF. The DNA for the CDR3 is TGTGCCACCAGCAGATTTCGGACTAGCGGGTTGGGAGAGACCCAGTACTTC.

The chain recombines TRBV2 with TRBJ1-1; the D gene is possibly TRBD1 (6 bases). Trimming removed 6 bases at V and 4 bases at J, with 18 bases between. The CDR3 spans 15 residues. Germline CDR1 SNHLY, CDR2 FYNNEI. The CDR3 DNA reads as TGTGCCAGCAGCTCGGGGGGGCCTCGGGGCACTGAAGCTTTCTTT. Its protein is CASSSGGPRGTEAFF.

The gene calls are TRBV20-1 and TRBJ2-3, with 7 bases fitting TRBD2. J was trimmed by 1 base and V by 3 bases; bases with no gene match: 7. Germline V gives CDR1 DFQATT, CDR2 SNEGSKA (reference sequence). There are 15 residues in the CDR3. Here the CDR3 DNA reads TGCAGTGCTAGTTCCCGGGACTATGGCACAGATACGCAGTATTTT. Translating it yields CSASSRDYGTDTQYF.

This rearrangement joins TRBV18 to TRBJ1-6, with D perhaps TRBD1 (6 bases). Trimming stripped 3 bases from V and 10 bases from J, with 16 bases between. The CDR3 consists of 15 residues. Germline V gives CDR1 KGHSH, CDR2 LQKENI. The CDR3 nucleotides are TGTGCCAGCTCACCGCCTACAGGGCCACGATCACCCCTCCACTTT. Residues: CASSPPTGPRSPLHF.

CDR3 residues: CASSPRFNQPQHF. CDR3 nucleotide sequence: TGTGCCAGCAGTCCCCGGTTCAATCAGCCCCAGCATTTT. V is TRBV6-5 and J is TRBJ1-5; no firm D call. Looked up from germline, CDR1 is MNHEY and CDR2 is SVGAGI. The CDR3 runs 13 residues. The V end lost 5 bases, the J end lost 3 bases, and 8 bases lay between the germline ends.

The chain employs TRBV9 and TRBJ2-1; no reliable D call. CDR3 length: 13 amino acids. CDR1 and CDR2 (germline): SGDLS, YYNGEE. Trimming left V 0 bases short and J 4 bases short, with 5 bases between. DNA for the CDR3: TGTGCCAGCAGCGTAGAACCTTACAATGAGCAGTTCTTC. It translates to CASSVEPYNEQFF.

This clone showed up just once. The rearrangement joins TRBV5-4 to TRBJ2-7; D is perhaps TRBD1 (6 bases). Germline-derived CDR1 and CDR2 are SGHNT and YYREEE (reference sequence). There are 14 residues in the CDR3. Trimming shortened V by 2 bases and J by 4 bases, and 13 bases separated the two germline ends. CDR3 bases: TGTGCCAGCAGCTTTAGGGGGAACCCTTACGAGCAGTACTTC. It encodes CASSFRGNPYEQYF.

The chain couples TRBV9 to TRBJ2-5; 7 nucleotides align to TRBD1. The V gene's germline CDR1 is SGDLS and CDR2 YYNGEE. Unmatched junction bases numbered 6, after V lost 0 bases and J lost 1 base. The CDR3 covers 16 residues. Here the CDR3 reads CASSVAPGGTQETQYF. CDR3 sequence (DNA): TGTGCCAGCAGCGTAGCTCCAGGGGGAACCCAAGAGACCCAGTACTTC.

This chain's CDR3 is CASIKDGSNQPQHF. The DNA for the CDR3 is TGTGCCAGCATCAAGGACGGAAGCAATCAGCCCCAGCATTTT. V and J are TRBV6-6 and TRBJ1-5; unclear D gene. V shed 7 bases and J shed 1 base, with 11 bases lying between them. This CDR3 has 14 amino acids. The germline gives CDR1 MNHNY, CDR2 SVGAGI (reference sequence).

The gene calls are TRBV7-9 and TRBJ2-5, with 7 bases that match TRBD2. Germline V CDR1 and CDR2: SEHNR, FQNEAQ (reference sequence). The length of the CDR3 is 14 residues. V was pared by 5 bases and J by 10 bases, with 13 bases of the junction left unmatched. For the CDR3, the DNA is TGTGCCAGCAGCCGCCCGGTGCGGGAGCCTAACCAGTACTTC. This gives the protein CASSRPVREPNQYF.

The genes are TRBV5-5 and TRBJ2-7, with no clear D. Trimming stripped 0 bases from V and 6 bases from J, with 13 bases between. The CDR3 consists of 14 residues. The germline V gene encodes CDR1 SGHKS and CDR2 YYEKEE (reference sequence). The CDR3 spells CASSLGHRLGEQYF. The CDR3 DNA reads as TGTGCCAGCAGCTTGGGACACCGCTTGGGCGAGCAGTACTTC.

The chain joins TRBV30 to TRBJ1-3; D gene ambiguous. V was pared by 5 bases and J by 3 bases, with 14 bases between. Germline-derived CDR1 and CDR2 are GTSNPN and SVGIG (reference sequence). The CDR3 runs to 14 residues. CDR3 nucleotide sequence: TGTGCCTGGTTCCCCGGGCCCTTTGGAAACACCATATATTTT. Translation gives CAWFPGPFGNTIYF.

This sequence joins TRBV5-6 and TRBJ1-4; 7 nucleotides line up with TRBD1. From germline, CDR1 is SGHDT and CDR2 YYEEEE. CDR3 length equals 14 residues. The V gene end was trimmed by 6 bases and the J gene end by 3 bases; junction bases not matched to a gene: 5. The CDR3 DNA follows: TGTGCCAGCACCCCCGGGACAGCTAATGAAAAACTGTTTTTT. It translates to CASTPGTANEKLFF.

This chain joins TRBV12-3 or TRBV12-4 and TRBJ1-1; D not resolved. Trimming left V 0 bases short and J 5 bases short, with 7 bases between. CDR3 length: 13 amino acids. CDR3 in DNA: TGTGCCAGCAGTTTAGCTGGGCGGACTGAAGCTTTCTTT. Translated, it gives CASSLAGRTEAFF.

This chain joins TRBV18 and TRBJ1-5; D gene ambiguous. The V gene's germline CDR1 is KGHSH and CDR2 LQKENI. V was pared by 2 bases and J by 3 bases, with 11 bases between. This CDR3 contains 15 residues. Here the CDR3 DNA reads TGTGCCAGCTCACCATTGCAGGTTAACAATCAGCCCCAGCATTTT. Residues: CASSPLQVNNQPQHF.

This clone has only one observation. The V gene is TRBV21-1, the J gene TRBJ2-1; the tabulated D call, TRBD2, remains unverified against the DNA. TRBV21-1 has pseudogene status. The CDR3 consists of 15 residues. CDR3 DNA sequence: TGTGCCAGCAGCTCAACCAACCGACTCAGTGGCGGGCAGTTCTTC. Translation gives CASSSTNRLSGGQFF.

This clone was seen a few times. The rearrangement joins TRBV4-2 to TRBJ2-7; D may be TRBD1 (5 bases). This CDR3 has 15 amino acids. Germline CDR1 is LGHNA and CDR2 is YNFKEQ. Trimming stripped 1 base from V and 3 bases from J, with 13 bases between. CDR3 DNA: TGTGCCAGCAGCCAAGTGTCAGGGAAGGGCTACGAGCAGTACTTC. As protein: CASSQVSGKGYEQYF.

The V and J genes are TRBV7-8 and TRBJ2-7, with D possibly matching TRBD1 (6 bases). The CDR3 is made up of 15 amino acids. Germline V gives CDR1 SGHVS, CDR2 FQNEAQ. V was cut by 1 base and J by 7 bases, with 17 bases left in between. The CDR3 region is CASSLVAGTIGEQYF. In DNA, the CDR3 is TGTGCCAGCAGCTTAGTGGCCGGGACAATCGGGGAGCAGTACTTC.

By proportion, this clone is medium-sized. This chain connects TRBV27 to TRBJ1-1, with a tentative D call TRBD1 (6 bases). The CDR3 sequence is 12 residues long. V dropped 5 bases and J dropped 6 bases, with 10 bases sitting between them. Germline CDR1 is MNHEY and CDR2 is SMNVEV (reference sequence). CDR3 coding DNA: TGTGCCAGCAGTATTGGGGGCGCTGAAGCTTTCTTT. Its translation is CASSIGGAEAFF.

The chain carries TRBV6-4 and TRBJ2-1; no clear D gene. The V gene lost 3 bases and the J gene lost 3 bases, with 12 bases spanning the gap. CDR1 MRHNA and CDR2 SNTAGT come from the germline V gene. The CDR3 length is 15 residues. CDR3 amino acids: CASSDGRRDYNEQFF. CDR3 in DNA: TGTGCCAGCAGTGATGGTCGGAGAGACTACAATGAGCAGTTCTTC.

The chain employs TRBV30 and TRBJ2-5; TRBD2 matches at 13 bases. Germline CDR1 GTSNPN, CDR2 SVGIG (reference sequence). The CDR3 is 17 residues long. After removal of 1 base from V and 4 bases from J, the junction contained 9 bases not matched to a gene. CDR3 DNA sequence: TGTGCCTGGAGTGCCCGGACTAGCGGGAGTACGAGAGAGACCCAGTACTTC. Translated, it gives CAWSARTSGSTRETQYF.

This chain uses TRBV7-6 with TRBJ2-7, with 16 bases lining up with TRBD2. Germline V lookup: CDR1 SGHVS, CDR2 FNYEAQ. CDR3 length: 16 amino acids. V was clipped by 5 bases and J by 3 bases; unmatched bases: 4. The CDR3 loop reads CASSAGLAGGLYEQYF. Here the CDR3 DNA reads TGTGCCAGCAGCGCGGGACTAGCGGGGGGGCTCTACGAGCAGTACTTC.

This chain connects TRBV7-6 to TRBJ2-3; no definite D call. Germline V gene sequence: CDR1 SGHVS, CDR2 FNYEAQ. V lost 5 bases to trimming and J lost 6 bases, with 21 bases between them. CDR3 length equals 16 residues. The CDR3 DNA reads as TGTGCCAGCAGCCTAGGTGTTGGCTACGTGGAGGATACGCAGTATTTT. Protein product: CASSLGVGYVEDTQYF.